This is a list of T cell receptor beta chains from one sample in a study of CD8+ T cells in alopecia areata. TCRdb keeps only in-frame clones here, not all; method: immunoSEQ multiplex PCR. The profile covers about 140,000 clones, with around 54% appearing a single time and approximately 4.3% taken by the ten largest. The material sequenced was CD4+ T cells sorted from blood. The receptors stem from a human donor in good health. Each CDR3 is given with its conserved first and last residue. D genes are given only for firm matches. Only some rows state a clone size, as once, few, many or a class for expanded clones.

-	TRBV4-1	TRBJ2-5	few	CASSQVWGTQYF	TGCGCCAGCAGCCAAGTTTGGGGGACCCAGTACTTC
TRBD2	TRBV5-6	TRBJ2-3	-	CASSLGGTSGRTDTQYF	TGTGCCAGCAGCTTGGGAGGGACTAGCGGGAGGACAGATACGCAGTATTTT
TRBD1	TRBV30	TRBJ1-4	few	CAWSVPWTGWEEKLFF	TGTGCCTGGAGTGTTCCTTGGACAGGGTGGGAGGAAAAACTGTTTTTT
-	TRBV4-1	TRBJ1-4	-	CASSQSGQEKLFF	TGCGCCAGCAGCCAATCGGGACAAGAAAAACTGTTTTTT
TRBD2	TRBV23-1	TRBJ2-5	-	CASTTRGLAGGETQYF	TGCGCCAGCACTACCAGAGGACTAGCGGGAGGAGAGACCCAGTACTTC
-	TRBV20-1	TRBJ1-5	once	CYRGGPQHF	TGCTATCGAGGGGGACCCCAGCATTTT
-	TRBV2	TRBJ2-5	-	CAIYRGRDTQETQYF	TGTGCCATCTATCGGGGAAGGGACACCCAAGAGACCCAGTACTTC
TRBD1	TRBV27	TRBJ1-2	-	CASSLRDRAHEGYTF	TGTGCCAGCAGTTTGCGGGACAGGGCACATGAAGGCTACACCTTC
-	TRBV29-1	TRBJ2-3	few	CSVRTDPLYTDTQYF	TGCAGCGTTCGGACGGATCCTCTATACACAGATACGCAGTATTTT
-	TRBV6-5	TRBJ2-5	few	CASSYGRKETQYF	TGTGCCAGCAGTTACGGGCGGAAAGAGACCCAGTACTTC
TRBD1	TRBV7-8	TRBJ2-7	few	CASISGTVSYEQYF	TGTGCCAGCATCTCCGGGACAGTTAGTTACGAGCAGTACTTC
-	TRBV9	TRBJ1-1	once	CASSPNPWGGGPSDTEAFF	TGTGCCAGCAGCCCTAATCCCTGGGGGGGTGGACCATCAGACACTGAAGCTTTCTTT
TRBD2	TRBV5-1	TRBJ2-1	-	CASSLQWGGAGPYNEQFF	TGCGCCAGCAGCTTGCAATGGGGAGGGGCCGGGCCCTACAATGAGCAGTTCTTC
-	TRBV4-1	TRBJ2-1	few	CASSRRDNEQFF	TGCGCCAGCAGTCGCAGAGACAATGAGCAGTTCTTC
-	TRBV28	TRBJ2-3	once	CASSFLTDTQYF	TGTGCCAGCAGTTTTCTCACAGATACGCAGTATTTT
TRBD2	TRBV30	TRBJ2-1	few	CAWKGQAGAQFF	TGTGCCTGGAAAGGTCAAGCGGGAGCGCAGTTCTTC
-	TRBV6-5	TRBJ2-5	-	CASSRGPQETQYF	TGTGCCAGCAGTAGGGGCCCTCAAGAGACCCAGTACTTC
TRBD2	TRBV5-6	TRBJ2-1	few	CASSFSGEGSYNEQFF	TGTGCCAGCAGTTTTAGCGGGGAGGGTAGCTACAATGAGCAGTTCTTC
TRBD1	TRBV29-1	TRBJ2-2	-	CSEDRRTGELFF	TGCAGCGAGGACAGGAGGACCGGGGAGCTGTTTTTT
TRBD1	TRBV6-6	TRBJ2-7	-	CASSLQGNVYEQYF	TGTGCCAGCAGTTTACAGGGGAACGTTTACGAGCAGTACTTC
TRBD2	TRBV29-1	TRBJ2-4	few	CSVEGTSATLDIQYF	TGCAGCGTTGAGGGAACTAGCGCCACGCTGGACATTCAGTACTTC
-	TRBV30	TRBJ2-1	-	CAWNGRRANEQFF	TGTGCCTGGAATGGCAGACGGGCCAATGAGCAGTTCTTC
-	TRBV5-4	TRBJ2-7	-	CASSFGRTAYEQYF	TGTGCCAGCAGCTTCGGCAGGACCGCCTACGAGCAGTACTTC
-	TRBV2	TRBJ2-7	-	CASSDIRPSSYEQYF	TGTGCCAGCAGTGACATCCGACCGAGCTCCTACGAGCAGTACTTC
-	TRBV6-5	TRBJ2-4	-	CASSYSGQGKNIQYF	TGTGCCAGCAGTTACTCCGGACAAGGCAAAAACATTCAGTACTTC
TRBD2	TRBV9	TRBJ2-5	-	CASSKWQGLAEETQYF	TGTGCCAGCAGCAAGTGGCAGGGACTAGCGGAAGAGACCCAGTACTTC
-	TRBV10-3	TRBJ1-4	few	CAISELIATNEKLFF	TGTGCCATCAGTGAGCTCATTGCAACTAATGAAAAACTGTTTTTT
-	TRBV15	TRBJ1-5	-	CATSRDDNSNQPQHF	TGTGCCACCAGCAGAGATGACAACAGCAATCAGCCCCAGCATTTT
-	TRBV7-3	TRBJ1-1	-	CASSLTGGMNTEAFF	TGTGCCAGCAGCTTAACCGGCGGCATGAACACTGAAGCTTTCTTT
TRBD1	TRBV6-1	TRBJ1-5	once	CAGQEGASPPQHF	TGTGCCGGACAAGAGGGGGCCTCTCCGCCCCAGCATTTT
-	TRBV5-1	TRBJ2-7	-	CASSLITGPYEQYF	TGCGCCAGCAGCTTGATTACAGGGCCCTACGAGCAGTACTTC
-	TRBV15	TRBJ2-1	-	CATSLSYNEQFF	TGTGCCACCAGTCTCTCCTACAATGAGCAGTTCTTC
-	TRBV9	TRBJ2-5	-	CASSVEGRTAETQYF	TGTGCCAGCAGCGTAGAAGGCCGGACAGCAGAGACCCAGTACTTC
-	TRBV28	TRBJ1-2	once	CASSRTGTLEGYTF	TGTGCCAGCAGTCGAACCGGGACACTGGAGGGCTACACCTTC
-	TRBV7-2	TRBJ2-5	-	CASSHPRETQYF	TGTGCCAGCAGCCATCCGCGGGAGACCCAGTACTTC
-	TRBV6-5	TRBJ2-2	-	CASSYFGRHGELFF	TGTGCCAGCAGTTACTTCGGCCGGCACGGGGAGCTGTTTTTT
-	TRBV2	TRBJ1-5	-	CASSYQQISNQPQHF	TGTGCCAGCAGTTATCAACAGATTAGCAATCAGCCCCAGCATTTT
-	TRBV19	TRBJ1-1	few	CASNHLSAGEAFF	TGTGCCAGTAATCATTTGTCTGCAGGGGAAGCTTTCTTT
TRBD2	TRBV11-2	TRBJ2-3	-	CASSLDKLAGERDTQYF	TGTGCCAGCAGCTTAGATAAGCTAGCGGGAGAGAGAGATACGCAGTATTTT
TRBD2	TRBV19	TRBJ2-1	-	CATQVASGYNEQFF	TGTGCCACCCAAGTAGCTAGCGGGTACAATGAGCAGTTCTTC
TRBD2	TRBV28	TRBJ2-1	few	CASSSPPAGGSYNEQFF	TGTGCCAGCAGTTCACCACCAGCGGGAGGGTCTTACAATGAGCAGTTCTTC
-	TRBV7-9	TRBJ2-7	-	CASSGGALGAYEQYF	TGTGCCAGCTCCGGTGGGGCGTTAGGGGCCTACGAGCAGTACTTC
-	TRBV29-1	TRBJ1-2	-	CSVEWSYGYTF	TGCAGCGTTGAATGGTCGTATGGCTACACCTTC
TRBD2	TRBV4-2	TRBJ2-1	-	CASSITSGGKNNEQFF	TGTGCCAGCAGCATTACATCGGGGGGAAAGAACAATGAGCAGTTCTTC
TRBD1	TRBV2	TRBJ2-7	few	CATRQGVSYEQYF	TGTGCCACCCGACAGGGGGTATCCTACGAGCAGTACTTC
TRBD1	TRBV11-1	TRBJ2-2	many	CASRAGDSGTGELFF	TGTGCCAGCAGGGCTGGGGACAGCGGCACCGGGGAGCTGTTTTTT
-	TRBV19	TRBJ2-7	few	CASSMSRSYEQYF	TGTGCCAGTAGTATGAGCCGGTCCTACGAGCAGTACTTC
-	TRBV5-1	TRBJ2-2	-	CASSPQAPGELFF	TGCGCCAGCAGTCCACAAGCACCCGGGGAGCTGTTTTTT
-	TRBV5-4	TRBJ1-2	few	CASSFGDGYTF	TGTGCCAGCAGCTTCGGCGACGGCTACACCTTC
TRBD1	TRBV7-8	TRBJ1-4	-	CASSSNRGRNEKLFF	TGTGCCAGCAGCTCGAACAGGGGGCGGAATGAAAAACTGTTTTTT
-	TRBV25-1	TRBJ2-2	once	CASRYGMNTGELFF	TGTGCCAGCCGCTACGGAATGAACACCGGGGAGCTGTTTTTT
TRBD2	TRBV4-1	TRBJ2-7	few	CASSQWVLAGGPSSYEQYF	TGCGCCAGCAGCCAATGGGTTCTAGCGGGAGGGCCGAGCTCCTACGAGCAGTACTTC